One and the same sample provided the 10 T cell receptor beta chains below, sequenced in a study of shared clonotypes between healthy human individuals. Assay: immunoSEQ multiplex PCR; the TCRdb copy retains only in-frame clones and omits some. In the table there are roughly 500,000 clones, 79% of which are singletons. Sequencing used PBMCs. The receptors shown here come from a woman aged 35 to 49 in good health. Some clones in this sample may be carry-over from other donors' samples.

The chain links TRBV30 to TRBJ1-4, with 7 bases aligning to TRBD1. The CDR3 spans 15 residues. With V trimmed by 1 base and J by 3 bases, 5 bases remained unmatched. The V gene's germline CDR1 is GTSNPN and CDR2 SVGIG (reference sequence). CDR3 in DNA: TGTGCCTGGAGTGACCGACAGGGCTCTAATGAAAAACTGTTTTTT. It specifies CAWSDRQGSNEKLFF.

The genes are TRBV4-2 and TRBJ2-3; 9 positions match TRBD2. This CDR3 region has 18 residues. The germline V gene has CDR1 LGHNA and CDR2 YNFKEQ. V dropped 0 bases and J dropped 1; count of bases not matched to a gene: 8. The CDR3: CASSQDRLAGSRTDTQYF. DNA for the CDR3: TGTGCCAGCAGCCAAGATAGGCTAGCGGGGTCCCGCACAGATACGCAGTATTTT.

The chain recombines TRBV4-3 with TRBJ2-1, with D perhaps given as TRBD1 or TRBD2 (5 bases each). Germline CDR1 and CDR2: LGHNA and YSLEER. The germline V and J ends were trimmed by 0 bases and 10 bases, with 10 bases remaining between them. There are 13 residues in the CDR3. CDR3 coding DNA: TGCGCCAGCAGCCAAGATGGGACGGGCGAGCAGTTCTTC. It translates to CASSQDGTGEQFF.

The J gene is TRBJ2-1, the V gene TRBV4-2; D unresolved. V was shortened by 0 bases and J by 6 bases, with 6 bases between the two germline ends. CDR3 length: 13 residues. Germline V gene lookup returns CDR1 LGHNA and CDR2 YNFKEQ. The CDR3 region has the DNA TGTGCCAGCAGCCAAGATACGGCCAATGAGCAGTTCTTC. This codes for CASSQDTANEQFF.

The gene calls are TRBV5-5 and TRBJ2-7; TRBD2 matches 8 bases. CDR3 length: 16 residues. Per germline, CDR1 SGHKS and CDR2 YYEKEE (reference sequence). Trimming removed 1 base from V and 2 bases from J; junction bases left unmatched: 8. The CDR3 DNA sequence: TGTGCCAGCAGCTTGTCGGGCGGGAGGCCACCCTACGAGCAGTACTTC. This encodes CASSLSGGRPPYEQYF.

V and J are TRBV7-9 and TRBJ2-1; D possibly corresponds to TRBD1 (8 bases). The length of the CDR3 is 18 residues. Trimming shortened V by 2 bases and J by 7 bases, and 24 bases separated the two germline ends. Germline V lookup: CDR1 SEHNR, CDR2 FQNEAQ (reference sequence). Here the CDR3 reads CASSLRGGGQGNWNEQFF. The CDR3 region has the DNA TGTGCCAGCAGCTTAAGGGGGGGAGGACAGGGTAATTGGAATGAGCAGTTCTTC.

This chain uses TRBV7-3 with TRBJ1-1; the D is unclear. CDR1 is SGHTA and CDR2 is FQGTGA in the germline V gene. The CDR3 runs to 14 residues. V lost 5 bases to trimming and J lost 10 bases, with 20 bases between them. The CDR3 sequence: CASSRQRDGESAFF. The CDR3 nucleotides are TGTGCCAGCAGCCGACAAAGGGATGGTGAGTCAGCTTTCTTT.

Of note for this clone: Since a far larger clone is one base different, this is likely a read error. The chain employs TRBV6-5 and TRBJ2-7; weak D call: TRBD2 (5 bases). This CDR3 region has 15 residues. The germline V gene has CDR1 MNHEY and CDR2 SVGAGI. Trimming shortened V by 3 bases and J by 3 bases, and 15 bases separated the two germline ends. In DNA form, the CDR3 reads TGTGCCAGCAGTTATTCGCCTAGCAGGAACTACGAGCAGTACTTC. Its translation is CASSYSPSRNYEQYF.

The chain combines TRBV27 with TRBJ2-1; 7 positions agree with TRBD2. With 5 bases clipped from V and 7 bases from J, the junction kept 8 bases outside the gene matches. Germline CDR1 is MNHEY and CDR2 is SMNVEV (reference sequence). This CDR3 comprises 14 residues. The CDR3 DNA reads TGTGCCAGCAGTGGGGCGGGAGTAGTTAATGAGCAGTTCTTC. Protein: CASSGAGVVNEQFF.

The chain carries TRBV15 and TRBJ1-4, with TRBD1 matching 7 bases. Looked up from germline, CDR1 is LNHNV and CDR2 is YYDKDF (reference sequence). The CDR3 contains 17 residues. With V trimmed by 0 bases and J by 3 bases, 7 bases remained unmatched. The CDR3 here is CATSRDGTGAANEKLFF. CDR3 nucleotides: TGTGCCACCAGCAGAGACGGTACAGGGGCGGCTAATGAAAAACTGTTTTTT.